The source of this T cell receptor beta chain is a study of blood T cell repertoires in COVID-19. The overall study: T cells, B-cell-depleted T cells, or PBMCs provided the cDNA or gDNA that served as material.

In the original workflow: Reference gene primer amplification gave nucleated cell count estimates. Clones were sequenced by immunoSEQ multiplex PCR, and TCRdb holds only the in-frame ones, with some missing. The DNA gave D and trimming, while V, J and clone size come from that table. Of roughly 100,000 clones in the sample, 84% were seen once. The germline gives CDR1 KGHDR, CDR2 SFDVKD. CDR3 length: 15 residues. The V segment lost 4 bases and the J segment 3 bases; nucleotides outside the gene matches: 1. The V gene is TRBV24-1, the J gene TRBJ2-3; TRBD2 matches at 12 bases. The sequence derives from a man between 65 and 85 years old with active or convalescent COVID-19. The sample comprised peripheral blood. In DNA form, the CDR3 reads TGTGCCACCAGTGAAGGACTAGCGGGGACAGATACGCAGTATTTT. Its translation is CATSEGLAGTDTQYF.